The rows below give T cell receptor beta chains drawn from one sample of a study of T cell repertoires in cytomegalovirus infection. TCRdb ran MiXCR on the reads and lists one entry per CDR3 protein. This sample has about 310,000 distinct CDR3 sequences, with roughly a tenth found just once. Sequenced sample: PBMCs. These receptors were collected from a human donor in good health (CMV status not recorded). Some clones in this sample may be carry-over from other donors' samples. Each CDR3 is given with its conserved first and last residue. D genes are given only for firm matches. Some rows have no size entry. The others give once, few or many, or a class for an expanded clone.

v_gene	abundance	d_gene	j_gene	CDR3nt	CDR3aa
TRBV5-1	-	-	TRBJ2-3	TGCGCCAGCAGCTTGATCGGGGATCGGGGAGATACGCAGTATTTT	CASSLIGDRGDTQYF
TRBV2	many	-	TRBJ1-2	TGTGCCAGCAGTATGGCGGGTGGGTGGGTAGGAGACTACACCTTC	CASSMAGGWVGDYTF
TRBV10-1	few	-	TRBJ2-7	TGCGCCAGCAGTGAGAGGTCTCAAAGCGAGCAGTACTTC	CASSERSQSEQYF
TRBV7-6	many	-	TRBJ2-3	TGTGCCAGCAGCTCAACGGGCCTCCCTGCAGATACGCAGTATTTT	CASSSTGLPADTQYF
TRBV11-2	many	TRBD2	TRBJ2-1	TGTGCCAGCAGCAACAGCGGGGGGGCCTCCGAGCAGTTCTTC	CASSNSGGASEQFF
TRBV7-2	many	-	TRBJ1-1	TGTGCCAGCAGACCAACAGGGCTCGGGGGCACTGAAGCTTTCTTT	CASRPTGLGGTEAFF
TRBV11-2	many	-	TRBJ1-2	TGTGCCAGCAGCTCGACAGGACGGTATGGCTACACCTTC	CASSSTGRYGYTF
TRBV18	many	TRBD1	TRBJ1-6	TGTGCCAGCTCACCATGGGACAGAGACGCACCCCTCCACTTT	CASSPWDRDAPLHF
TRBV6-5	many	TRBD1	TRBJ1-2	TGTGCCAGCAGTCCGGACAGGGCGATAAGGGGCTACACCTTC	CASSPDRAIRGYTF
TRBV4-2	many	TRBD1	TRBJ2-7	TGTGCCAGCAGCCCCTCAGGACAGGGGGAATACTACGAGCAGTACTTC	CASSPSGQGEYYEQYF
TRBV7-9	many	-	TRBJ2-7	TGTGCCAGCAGCTTAAACATCTACGAGCAGTACTTC	CASSLNIYEQYF
TRBV15	-	-	TRBJ2-3	TGTGCCACCAGCAGAGGCGCTAGCACAGATACGCAGTATTTT	CATSRGASTDTQYF
TRBV3-1	-	TRBD2	TRBJ2-1	TGTGCCAGCAGCCGAGCGGGGCAATACAATGAGCAGTTCTTC	CASSRAGQYNEQFF
TRBV7-2	many	-	TRBJ2-5	TGTGCCAGCAGCTTATTAACGGGGGACGGGGAGACCCAGTACTTC	CASSLLTGDGETQYF
TRBV29-1	-	TRBD2	TRBJ2-1	TGCAGCGTCAATTTAGGACTAGCTGGGGAGCAGTTCTTC	CSVNLGLAGEQFF
TRBV27	many	-	TRBJ1-3	TGTGCCAGCGTCTCCACTGGAAACACCATATATTTT	CASVSTGNTIYF
TRBV4-3	once	TRBD2	TRBJ2-1	TGCGCCAGCAGCCAAGATAGTAGCGGGGGGGCCGCCTACAATGAGCAGTTCTTC	CASSQDSSGGAAYNEQFF
TRBV5-5	-	-	TRBJ1-5	TGTGCCAGCAGCTTGTCAATTCAGGGGAATCAGCCCCAGCATTTT	CASSLSIQGNQPQHF
TRBV10-3	-	TRBD1	TRBJ1-6	TGTGCCATCAGTGAGTCGGGACAGTATAATTCACCCCTCCACTTT	CAISESGQYNSPLHF
TRBV7-9	many	-	TRBJ1-1	TGTGCCAGCGCGGACGGGAGGAACACTGAAGCTTTCTTT	CASADGRNTEAFF
TRBV7-9	many	-	TRBJ2-1	TGTGCCAGCAGCCTTACTATCGGGGGCAATGAGCAGTTCTTC	CASSLTIGGNEQFF
TRBV20-1	many	-	TRBJ2-5	TGCAGTGCCAGGGGTCTGGGGGCGATCCAGTACTTC	CSARGLGAIQYF
TRBV6-1	many	-	TRBJ1-2	TGTGCCAGCACGGGGAGACCGACCTATGGCTACACCTTC	CASTGRPTYGYTF
TRBV29-1	many	TRBD1	TRBJ2-1	TGCAGCGCCCCGGGACAGGGGGCCGTTGAGCAGTTCTTC	CSAPGQGAVEQFF
TRBV6-5	-	-	TRBJ1-5	TGTGCCAGCAGTTACTCGGGGGGGAGTCAGCCCCAGCATTTT	CASSYSGGSQPQHF
TRBV5-5	many	-	TRBJ2-7	TGTGCCAGCGTTCCTCCAGGGGCCACCTACGAGCAGTACTTC	CASVPPGATYEQYF
TRBV28	few	TRBD1	TRBJ1-1	TGTGCCAGCAGTTTATCTAAGCAGGGGGGCCCTGAAGCTTTCTTT	CASSLSKQGGPEAFF
TRBV12-3/TRBV12-4	many	TRBD1	TRBJ2-1	TGTGCCAGCAGGACAGGGGGCCCGTCCTACAATGAGCAGTTCTTC	CASRTGGPSYNEQFF
TRBV7-9	many	-	TRBJ2-1	TGTGCCAGCAGCTTACTGGATGAGCAGTTCTTC	CASSLLDEQFF
TRBV7-9	many	-	TRBJ1-2	TGTGCCAGCAGCTCATGGAGGGACGGGGAGGATGGCTACACCTTC	CASSSWRDGEDGYTF
TRBV29-1	few	-	TRBJ2-6	TGCAGCGTTGACAGGCCTGGGGCCAACGTCCTGACTTTC	CSVDRPGANVLTF
TRBV20-1	few	TRBD2	TRBJ2-1	TGCAGTGCTCAAAGCGGGGGGGCCAGGGTCAATGAGCAGTTCTTC	CSAQSGGARVNEQFF
TRBV20-1	once	TRBD2	TRBJ2-1	TGCAGTGCTAGAAGCCTAGCGGGGGGTTACAATGAGCAGTTCTTC	CSARSLAGGYNEQFF
TRBV12-3/TRBV12-4	many	TRBD1	TRBJ1-5	TGTGCCAGCAGGGGACAGGGGTCTAGCAATCAGCCCCAGCATTTT	CASRGQGSSNQPQHF
TRBV6-2/TRBV6-3	few	-	TRBJ2-4	TGTGCCAGCACCCCGGACGGCAAAAACATTCAGTACTTC	CASTPDGKNIQYF
TRBV19	-	TRBD1	TRBJ1-1	TGTGCCAGTAGTGTGGACAGGAATCATACCTCCATGAACACTGAAGCTTTCTTT	CASSVDRNHTSMNTEAFF
TRBV7-2	many	-	TRBJ2-3	TGTGCCAGCAGTTTCTCGAGAGATACGCAGTATTTT	CASSFSRDTQYF
TRBV7-3	many	-	TRBJ2-5	TGTGCCAGCAGCTTAAACACAGGGCTGGAGACCCAGTACTTC	CASSLNTGLETQYF
TRBV29-1	-	-	TRBJ1-2	TGCAGCGTTGAACACGTTAGAACCCGGCACTATGGCTACACCTTC	CSVEHVRTRHYGYTF
TRBV29-1	few	-	TRBJ2-5	TGCAGCGTTGAAGATCCCCGGGAGACCCAGTACTTC	CSVEDPRETQYF
TRBV7-9	few	-	TRBJ2-5	TGTGCCAGCCTCGCTGGGGGGGCCTACGAGACCCAGTACTTC	CASLAGGAYETQYF
TRBV20-1	few	-	TRBJ1-1	TGCAGTGCTACCGTTCGGGATCGGGTTAACACTGAAGCTTTCTTT	CSATVRDRVNTEAFF
TRBV5-4	many	TRBD1	TRBJ2-2	TGTGCCAGCACCGGGACAGCGACCGGGGAGCTGTTTTTT	CASTGTATGELFF
TRBV28	many	-	TRBJ1-1	TGTGCCAGCAGTCCCCCCCACACTGAAGCTTTCTTT	CASSPPHTEAFF
TRBV7-2	many	-	TRBJ2-3	TGTGCCAGCAGCCTTAGCTGGGCCTCCGCAGATACGCAGTATTTT	CASSLSWASADTQYF